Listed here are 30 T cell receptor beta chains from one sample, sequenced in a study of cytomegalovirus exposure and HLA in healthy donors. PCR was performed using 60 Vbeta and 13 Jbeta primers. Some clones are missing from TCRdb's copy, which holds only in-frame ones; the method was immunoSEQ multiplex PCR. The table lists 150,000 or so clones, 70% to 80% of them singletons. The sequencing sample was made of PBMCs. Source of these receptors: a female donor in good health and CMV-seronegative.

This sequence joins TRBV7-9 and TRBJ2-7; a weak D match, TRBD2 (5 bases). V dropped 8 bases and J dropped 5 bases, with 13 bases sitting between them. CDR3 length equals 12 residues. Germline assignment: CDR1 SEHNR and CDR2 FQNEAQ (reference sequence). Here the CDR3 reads CASRRGWNEQYF. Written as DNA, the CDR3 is TGTGCCAGCCGGCGAGGGTGGAACGAGCAGTACTTC.

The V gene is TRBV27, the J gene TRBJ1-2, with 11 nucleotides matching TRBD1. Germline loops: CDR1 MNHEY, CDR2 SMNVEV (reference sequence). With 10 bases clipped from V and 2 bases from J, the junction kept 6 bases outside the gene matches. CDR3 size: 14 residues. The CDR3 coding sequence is TGTGCCACGACCCGGACAGGGGGCAACTATGGCTACACCTTC. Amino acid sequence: CATTRTGGNYGYTF.

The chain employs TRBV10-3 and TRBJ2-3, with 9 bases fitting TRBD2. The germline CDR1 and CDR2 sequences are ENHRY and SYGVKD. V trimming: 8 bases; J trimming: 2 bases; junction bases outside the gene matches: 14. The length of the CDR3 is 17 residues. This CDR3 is CAIGSGRVAGVTDTQYF. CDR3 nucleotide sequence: TGTGCCATCGGCTCGGGGAGGGTAGCGGGGGTCACAGATACGCAGTATTTT.

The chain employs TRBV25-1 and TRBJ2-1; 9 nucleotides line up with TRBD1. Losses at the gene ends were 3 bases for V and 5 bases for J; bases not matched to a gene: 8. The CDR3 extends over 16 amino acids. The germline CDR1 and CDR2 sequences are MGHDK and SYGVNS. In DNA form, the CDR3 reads TGTGCCAGCAGTGACTCTACAGGGGGCATGGACAATGAGCAGTTCTTC. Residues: CASSDSTGGMDNEQFF.

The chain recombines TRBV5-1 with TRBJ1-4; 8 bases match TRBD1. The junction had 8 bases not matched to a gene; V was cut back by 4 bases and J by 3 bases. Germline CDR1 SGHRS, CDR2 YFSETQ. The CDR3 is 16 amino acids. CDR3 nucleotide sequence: TGCGCCAGCAGCCGGGCCCTGACAGGGGCTAATGAAAAACTGTTTTTT. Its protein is CASSRALTGANEKLFF.

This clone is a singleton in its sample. Here the CDR3 reads CASSFEGARGNTIYF. DNA of the CDR3: TGTGCCAGCAGCTTCGAGGGGGCGCGAGGAAACACCATATATTTT. This chain uses TRBV7-9 with TRBJ1-3, with 7 bases identical to TRBD1. This CDR3 has 15 amino acids. V shed 3 bases, J shed 4 bases, and the junction held 6 bases outside the gene matches. Germline V gene sequence: CDR1 SEHNR, CDR2 FQNEAQ (reference sequence).

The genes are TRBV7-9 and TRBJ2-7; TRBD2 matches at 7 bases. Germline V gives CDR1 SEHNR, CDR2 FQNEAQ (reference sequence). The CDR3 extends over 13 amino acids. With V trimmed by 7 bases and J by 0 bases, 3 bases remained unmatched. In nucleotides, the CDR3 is TGTGCCAGCACCCGGGGGGTCTCCTACGAGCAGTACTTC. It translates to CASTRGVSYEQYF. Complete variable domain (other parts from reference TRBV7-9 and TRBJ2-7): DTGVSQNPRHKITKRGQNVTFRCDPISEHNRLYWYRQTLGQGPEFLTYFQNEAQLEKSRLLSDRFSAERPKGSFSTLEIQRTEQGDSAMYLCASTRGVSYEQYFGPGTRLTVT.

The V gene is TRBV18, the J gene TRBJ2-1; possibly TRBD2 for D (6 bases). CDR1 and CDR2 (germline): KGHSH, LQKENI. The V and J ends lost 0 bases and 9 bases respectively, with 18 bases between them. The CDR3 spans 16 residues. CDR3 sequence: CASSPPVLPLEGEQFF. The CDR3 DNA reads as TGTGCCAGCTCACCACCGGTGCTACCCCTGGAGGGTGAGCAGTTCTTC.

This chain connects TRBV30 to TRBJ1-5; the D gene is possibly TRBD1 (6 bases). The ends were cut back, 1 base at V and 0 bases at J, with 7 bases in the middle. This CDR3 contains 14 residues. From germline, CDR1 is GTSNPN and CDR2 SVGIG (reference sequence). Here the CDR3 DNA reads TGTGCCTGGAGTGACAGGGTTAGCAATCAGCCCCAGCATTTT. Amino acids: CAWSDRVSNQPQHF.

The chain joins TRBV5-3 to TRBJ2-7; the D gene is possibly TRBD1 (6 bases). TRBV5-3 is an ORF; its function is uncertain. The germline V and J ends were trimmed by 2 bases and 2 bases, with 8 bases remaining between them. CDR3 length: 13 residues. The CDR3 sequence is CARSLDRPYEQYF. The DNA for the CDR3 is TGTGCCAGAAGCTTAGACAGGCCCTACGAGCAGTACTTC.

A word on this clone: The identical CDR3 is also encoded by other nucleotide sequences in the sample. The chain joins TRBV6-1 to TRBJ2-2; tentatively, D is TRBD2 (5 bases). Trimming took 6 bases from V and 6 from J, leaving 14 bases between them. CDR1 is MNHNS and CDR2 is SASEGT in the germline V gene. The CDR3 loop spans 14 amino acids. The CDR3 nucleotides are TGTGCCAGCAGGGCGGGTACGACCGCCGGGGAGCTGTTTTTT. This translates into CASRAGTTAGELFF.

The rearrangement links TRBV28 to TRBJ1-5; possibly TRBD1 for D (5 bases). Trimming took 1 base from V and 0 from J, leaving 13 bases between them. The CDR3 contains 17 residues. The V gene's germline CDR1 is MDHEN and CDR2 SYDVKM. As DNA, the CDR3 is TGTGCCAGCAGTTTATCAGGAGGGGTGGTTAGCAATCAGCCCCAGCATTTT. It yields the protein CASSLSGGVVSNQPQHF.

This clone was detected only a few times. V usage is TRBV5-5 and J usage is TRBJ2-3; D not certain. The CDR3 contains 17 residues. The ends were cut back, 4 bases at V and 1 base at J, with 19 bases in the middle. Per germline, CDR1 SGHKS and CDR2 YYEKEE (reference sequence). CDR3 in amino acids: CASSPAWHYRRTDTQYF. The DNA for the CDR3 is TGTGCCAGCAGCCCCGCTTGGCATTACCGTCGCACAGATACGCAGTATTTT.

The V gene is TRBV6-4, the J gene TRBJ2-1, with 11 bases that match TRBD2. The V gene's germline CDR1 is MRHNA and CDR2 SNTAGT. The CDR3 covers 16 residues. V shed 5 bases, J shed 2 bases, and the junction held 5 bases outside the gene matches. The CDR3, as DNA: TGTGCCAGCAGTACTAGCGGGAGTTTCCCCTACAATGAGCAGTTCTTC. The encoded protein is CASSTSGSFPYNEQFF.

CDR3 in DNA: TGTGCCAGTAGCCGAGACCGGACAGTCCAAGAGACCCAGTACTTC. It specifies CASSRDRTVQETQYF. This chain links TRBV19 with TRBJ2-5, with a possible D match to TRBD1 (6 bases). This CDR3 has 15 residues. Germline loops: CDR1 LNHDA, CDR2 SQIVND (reference sequence). V lost 6 bases and J 1 base, leaving 15 bases between the germline ends. The variable domain in full, with the rest retrieved from reference TRBV19 and TRBJ2-5, is DGGITQSPKYLFRKEGQNVTLSCEQNLNHDAMYWYRQDPGQGLRLIYYSQIVNDFQKGDIAEGYSVSREKKESFPLTVTSAQKNPTAFYLCASSRDRTVQETQYFGPGTRLLVL.

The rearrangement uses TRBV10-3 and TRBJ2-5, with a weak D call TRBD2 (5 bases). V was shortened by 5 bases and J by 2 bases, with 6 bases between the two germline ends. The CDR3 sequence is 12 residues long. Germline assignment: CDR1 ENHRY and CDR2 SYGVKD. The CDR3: CAISREQETQYF. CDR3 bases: TGTGCCATCAGTAGGGAGCAAGAGACCCAGTACTTC.

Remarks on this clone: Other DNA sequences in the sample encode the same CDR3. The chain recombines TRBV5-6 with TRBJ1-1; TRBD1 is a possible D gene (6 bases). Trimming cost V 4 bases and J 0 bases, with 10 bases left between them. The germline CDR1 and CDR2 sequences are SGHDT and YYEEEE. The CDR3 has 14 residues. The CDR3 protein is CASSLDRMNTEAFF. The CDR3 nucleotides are TGTGCCAGCAGCCTGGACAGAATGAACACTGAAGCTTTCTTT.

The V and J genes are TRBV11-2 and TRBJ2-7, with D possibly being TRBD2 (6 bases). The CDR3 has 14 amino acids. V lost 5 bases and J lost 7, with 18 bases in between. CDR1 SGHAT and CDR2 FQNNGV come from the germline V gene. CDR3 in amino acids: CASSQIGRAGEQYF. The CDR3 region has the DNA TGTGCCAGCAGCCAAATCGGCAGGGCGGGGGAGCAGTACTTC.

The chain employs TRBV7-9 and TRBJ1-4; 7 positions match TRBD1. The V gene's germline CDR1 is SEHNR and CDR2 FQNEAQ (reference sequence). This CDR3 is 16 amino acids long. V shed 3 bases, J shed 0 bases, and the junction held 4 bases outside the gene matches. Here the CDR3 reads CASSFGTVSTNEKLFF. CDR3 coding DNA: TGTGCCAGCAGCTTTGGGACAGTGTCAACTAATGAAAAACTGTTTTTT.

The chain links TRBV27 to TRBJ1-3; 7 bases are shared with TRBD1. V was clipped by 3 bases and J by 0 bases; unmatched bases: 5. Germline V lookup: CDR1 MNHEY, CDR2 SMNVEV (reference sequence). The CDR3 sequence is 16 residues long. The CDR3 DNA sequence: TGTGCCAGCAGTTTGACAGGGCGAAACTCTGGAAACACCATATATTTT. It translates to CASSLTGRNSGNTIYF.

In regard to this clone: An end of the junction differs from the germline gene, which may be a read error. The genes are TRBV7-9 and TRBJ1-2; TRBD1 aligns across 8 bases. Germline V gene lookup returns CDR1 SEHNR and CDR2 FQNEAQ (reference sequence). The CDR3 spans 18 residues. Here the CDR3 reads CSSSLSPGTGLPKSSYTF. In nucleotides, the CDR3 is TGTTCCAGCAGCTTATCCCCTGGGACAGGTCTTCCTAAGTCGAGCTACACCTTC.

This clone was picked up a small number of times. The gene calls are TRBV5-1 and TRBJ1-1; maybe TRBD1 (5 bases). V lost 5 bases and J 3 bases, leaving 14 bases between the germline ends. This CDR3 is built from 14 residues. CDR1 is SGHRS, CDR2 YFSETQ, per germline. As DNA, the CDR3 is TGCGCCAGCAGAAAGGGCACGGGGGACACTGAAGCTTTCTTT. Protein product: CASRKGTGDTEAFF.

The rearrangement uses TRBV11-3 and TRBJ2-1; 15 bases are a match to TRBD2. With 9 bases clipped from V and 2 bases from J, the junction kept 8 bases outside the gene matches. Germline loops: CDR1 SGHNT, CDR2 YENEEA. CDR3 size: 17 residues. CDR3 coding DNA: TGTGCCAGACCTACCGGACTAGCGGGGGGGCCCTACAATGAGCAGTTCTTC. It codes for CARPTGLAGGPYNEQFF. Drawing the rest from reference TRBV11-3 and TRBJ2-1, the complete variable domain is EAGVVQSPRYKIIEKKQPVAFWCNPISGHNTLYWYLQNLGQGPELLIRYENEEAVDDSQLPKDRFSAERLKGVDSTLKIQPAELGDSAVYLCARPTGLAGGPYNEQFFGPGTRLTVL.

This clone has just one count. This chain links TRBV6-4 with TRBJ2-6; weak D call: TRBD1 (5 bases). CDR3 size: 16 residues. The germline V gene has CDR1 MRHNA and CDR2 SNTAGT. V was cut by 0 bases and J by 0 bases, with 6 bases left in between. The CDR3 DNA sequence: TGTGCCAGCAGTGACTCTCAGGGCTCTGGGGCCAACGTCCTGACTTTC. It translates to CASSDSQGSGANVLTF.

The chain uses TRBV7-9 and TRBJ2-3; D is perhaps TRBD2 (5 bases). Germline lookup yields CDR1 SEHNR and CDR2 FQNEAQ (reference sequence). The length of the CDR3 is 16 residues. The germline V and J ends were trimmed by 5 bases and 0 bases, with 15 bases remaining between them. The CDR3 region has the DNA TGTGCCAGCAGCCCCGATGGACTTGTTAGCACAGATACGCAGTATTTT. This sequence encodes CASSPDGLVSTDTQYF.

The CDR3 DNA reads TGCGCCAGCAGCCAGGGACAGGGTAAACACTTGAACACTGAAGCTTTCTTT. It codes for CASSQGQGKHLNTEAFF. The chain links TRBV4-1 to TRBJ1-1; 9 bases are a match to TRBD1. CDR1 is MGHRA, CDR2 YSYEKL, per germline. The CDR3 has 17 amino acids. The V gene end was trimmed by 3 bases and the J gene end by 0 bases; junction bases not matched to a gene: 8.

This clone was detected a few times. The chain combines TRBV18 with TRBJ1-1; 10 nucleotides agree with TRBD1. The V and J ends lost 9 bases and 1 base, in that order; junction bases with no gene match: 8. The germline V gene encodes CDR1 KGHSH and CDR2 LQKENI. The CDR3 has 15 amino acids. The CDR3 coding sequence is TGTGCCAGTTCTCGACAGGGGGCAACGAACACTGAAGCTTTCTTT. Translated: CASSRQGATNTEAFF.

Written as DNA, the CDR3 is TGTGCCAGCAGCTCCCAGACAGCCCTCGCCTCTGGAAACACCATATATTTT. This gives the protein CASSSQTALASGNTIYF. V and J are TRBV7-9 and TRBJ1-3; TRBD1 might be the D (5 bases). V was trimmed by 4 bases and J by 0 bases, leaving 16 bases between them. CDR3 length equals 17 residues. Germline CDR1 reads SEHNR; CDR2 reads FQNEAQ (reference sequence). The full variable domain, rest sourced from reference TRBV7-9 and TRBJ1-3, is DTGVSQNPRHKITKRGQNVTFRCDPISEHNRLYWYRQTLGQGPEFLTYFQNEAQLEKSRLLSDRFSAERPKGSFSTLEIQRTEQGDSAMYLCASSSQTALASGNTIYFGEGSWLTVV.

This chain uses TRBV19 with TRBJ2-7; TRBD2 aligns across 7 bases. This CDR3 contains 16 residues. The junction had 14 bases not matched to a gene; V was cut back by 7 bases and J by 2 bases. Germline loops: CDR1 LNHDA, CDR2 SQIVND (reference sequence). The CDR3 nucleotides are TGTGCCAGTACCCCCCAGATAGCTAGCGGAACCTACGAGCAGTACTTC. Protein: CASTPQIASGTYEQYF.

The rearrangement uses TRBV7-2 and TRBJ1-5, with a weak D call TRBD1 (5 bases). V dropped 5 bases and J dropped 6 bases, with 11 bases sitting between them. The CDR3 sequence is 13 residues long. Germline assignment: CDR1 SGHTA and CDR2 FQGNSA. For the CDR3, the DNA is TGTGCCAGCAGCAGTAGTAGGGGTCAGCCCCAGCATTTT. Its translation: CASSSSRGQPQHF.